This entry concerns a single TCR beta chain. As yet, its antigen is unknown. CDR3 length equals 12 residues. The germline V gene has CDR1 SNHLY and CDR2 FYNNEI. The V gene lost 7 bases and the J gene lost 2 bases, with 8 bases spanning the gap. PCR was performed using 60 Vbeta and 13 Jbeta primers. Repertoires were generated with immunoSEQ multiplex PCR, while TCRdb's copy carries only in-frame clones and drops some. The table includes roughly 170,000 clones, more than 65% detected once. The sample comes from a study of cytomegalovirus exposure and HLA in healthy donors. At the level of the study: Within an early data release were 85 million or so unique TCRs drawn from HLA-typed donors. General observations from the study: When analyzed later, a missense DCLRE1C variant was found to be linked to TCR beta V- and J-gene trimming. After further analysis at a later stage, roughly 15,000 TCR beta sequences were associated with HLA alleles at 0.05 false discovery rate. Earlier analysis yielded a pattern in which most TCR beta V segments were productive about 87% or about 30% of the time.

This receptor was identified in a male donor in good health and CMV-seronegative. Material: PBMCs. V usage is TRBV2 and J usage is TRBJ1-2; D is perhaps TRBD1 (5 bases). CDR3 bases: TGTGCCAGCATCAAGGGGAACTATGGCTACACCTTC. This gives the protein CASIKGNYGYTF.